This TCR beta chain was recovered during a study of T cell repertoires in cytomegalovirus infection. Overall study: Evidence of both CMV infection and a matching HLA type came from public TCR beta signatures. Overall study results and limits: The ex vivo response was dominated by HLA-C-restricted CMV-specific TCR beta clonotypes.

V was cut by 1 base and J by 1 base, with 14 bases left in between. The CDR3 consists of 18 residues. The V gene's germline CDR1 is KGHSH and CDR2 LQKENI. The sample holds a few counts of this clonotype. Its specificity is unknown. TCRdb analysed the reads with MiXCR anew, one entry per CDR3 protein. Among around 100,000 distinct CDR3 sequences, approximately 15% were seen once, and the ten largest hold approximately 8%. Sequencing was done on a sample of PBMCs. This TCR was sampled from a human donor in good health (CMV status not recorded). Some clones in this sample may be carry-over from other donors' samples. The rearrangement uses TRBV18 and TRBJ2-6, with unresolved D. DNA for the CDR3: TGTGCCAGCTCACCACAGTCTCCCCTGGGGTCTGGGGCCAACGTCCTGACTTTC. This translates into CASSPQSPLGSGANVLTF.